The sequence of this T cell receptor beta chain was determined in a study of cytomegalovirus exposure and HLA in healthy donors. About this clone: One junction end does not reproduce the germline sequence, and a read error may be involved.

This CDR3 has 15 amino acids. CDR1 and CDR2 (germline): KGHSH, LQKENI. PCR was performed using 60 Vbeta and 13 Jbeta primers. Some clones are missing from TCRdb's copy, which holds only in-frame ones; the method was immunoSEQ multiplex PCR. In the table there are about 200,000 clones, around 75% of which are singletons. The sequenced material came from PBMCs. The chain recombines TRBV18 with TRBJ1-4, with D unclear. This receptor was taken from a woman between 25 and 40 years old in good health and CMV-seronegative. The CDR3, as DNA: TGTGCCAGCTCACCCCCGGGAGATTCTAACGAAAAACTGTTTTTT. It yields the protein CASSPPGDSNEKLFF.